A selection of T cell receptor beta chains follows, all from one sample in a study of response to subunit inactivated influenza vaccine. TCRdb reanalysed the RT-PCR reads using MiXCR and keeps one entry per CDR3 protein. The table has some 540,000 distinct CDR3 sequences, roughly a quarter seen once; the top ten hold approximately 2.9%. These sequences were also reported in another study, on T cells expressing NK-cell markers.

Here the sequenced sample was CD4+ T cells sorted from PBMCs, taken 11 to 12 days after vaccination. Every receptor here comes from a man between 50 and 59 years old who received an inactivated influenza vaccine. Both conserved end residues are part of each CDR3. D genes are given only for firm matches. The size of a clone is reported for some rows only, either as once, few or many, or as a class for expanded clones.

j_call v_call clone_size d_call cdr3_nt cdr3_aa
TRBJ2-7 TRBV27 - TRBD2 TGTGCCAGCAGTTTAACTCGGGGGGTGAACGGGCCACACGAGCAGTACTTC CASSLTRGVNGPHEQYF
TRBJ2-7 TRBV20-1 few TRBD1 TGCAGTGCTGCCGGGACAGTACGGGACGAGCAGTACTTC CSAAGTVRDEQYF
TRBJ2-3 TRBV20-1 few - TGCAGTGCTACGGACCCACGGGGAGGTGATACGCAGTATTTT CSATDPRGGDTQYF
TRBJ1-1 TRBV2 - - TGTGCCAGCAGTTGGGGGGGAGGCACTGAAGCTTTCTTT CASSWGGGTEAFF
TRBJ2-1 TRBV12-3/TRBV12-4 few TRBD1 TGTGCCAGCAGGGGACAGGGGGTACAGAATGAGCAGTTCTTC CASRGQGVQNEQFF
TRBJ2-7 TRBV7-2 - - TGTGCCAGCAGCTTATCACAGCCCACTTTCTACGAGCAGTACTTC CASSLSQPTFYEQYF
TRBJ1-4 TRBV9 - TRBD1 TGTGCCAGCAGCGCCGGGACAGGGGTGCGGGATGAAAAACTGTTTTTT CASSAGTGVRDEKLFF
TRBJ2-1 TRBV20-1 few TRBD1 TGCAGTGCTAGAGGGGGGACAGGGTACTACAATGAGCAGTTCTTC CSARGGTGYYNEQFF
TRBJ1-5 TRBV10-3 few - TGTGCCATCAGTGTCAGTATTAGCAATCAGCCCCAGCATTTT CAISVSISNQPQHF
TRBJ2-4 TRBV4-3 - TRBD2 TGCGCCAGCAGCCAAGAAGCGGGGGGGCCGGGCATTCAGTACTTC CASSQEAGGPGIQYF
TRBJ1-2 TRBV12-3/TRBV12-4 few TRBD1 TGTGCCAGCAGTTCCGGCGCAGGGGGCTATGGCTACACCTTC CASSSGAGGYGYTF
TRBJ2-7 TRBV6-5 - TRBD1 TGTGCCAGCAGTTACACGGGGCCTACAGGGGCGTCGTATTACTTC CASSYTGPTGASYYF
TRBJ2-1 TRBV7-2 - - TGTGCCAGCAGCCCTCGATGCTATCCTAATGAGCAGTTCTTC CASSPRCYPNEQFF
TRBJ2-1 TRBV2 few - TGTGCCCTTGGCATAGCAGGGTACAATGAGCAGTTCTTC CALGIAGYNEQFF
TRBJ2-5 TRBV6-2/TRBV6-3 few TRBD2 TGTGCCAGCAGTTACTCGAGTCTAGCGGGGACCCAGTACTTC CASSYSSLAGTQYF
TRBJ1-5 TRBV20-1 - - TGCAGTGCTATCCGGGGAGTTAATCAGCCCCAGCATTTT CSAIRGVNQPQHF
TRBJ1-1 TRBV4-2 few TRBD1 TGTGCCAGCAGCCAAAACAGGGGAAGGAACACTGAAGCTTTCTTT CASSQNRGRNTEAFF
TRBJ2-3 TRBV28 few - TGTGCCAGCAGTTTGGGTACGATCTGGGACTCCTATAAGAGCACAGATACGCAGTATTTT CASSLGTIWDSYKSTDTQYF